The text below deals with one T cell receptor beta chain. What it binds is unknown. Assay used: immunoSEQ multiplex PCR; TCRdb lists only in-frame clones, some missing. The sample contains 75,000 to 95,000 clones, 85% of which appear only once. The data were taken from a study of T cell responses to AZD1222 COVID-19 vaccine. Study-wide results and caveats: Clonal diversity was possibly underestimated; the donors were predominantly white British and more often female. Reports say nearly half of spike-specific TCRs go after unmutated variant regions.

The sequencing here drew on peripheral blood, taken on day 0 of AZD1222 vaccination. The clonotype was recovered from an adult in good health.

Here the CDR3 DNA reads TGTGCCAGTAAGGGAAGTGGGGTTGGTAGCAATCAGCCCCAGCATTTT. Translating gives CASKGSGVGSNQPQHF. The chain joins TRBV19 to TRBJ1-5; D gene uncertain. In germline, CDR1 is LNHDA, CDR2 SQIVND (reference sequence). V was cut by 7 bases and J by 0 bases, with 16 bases left in between. The CDR3 consists of 16 residues.